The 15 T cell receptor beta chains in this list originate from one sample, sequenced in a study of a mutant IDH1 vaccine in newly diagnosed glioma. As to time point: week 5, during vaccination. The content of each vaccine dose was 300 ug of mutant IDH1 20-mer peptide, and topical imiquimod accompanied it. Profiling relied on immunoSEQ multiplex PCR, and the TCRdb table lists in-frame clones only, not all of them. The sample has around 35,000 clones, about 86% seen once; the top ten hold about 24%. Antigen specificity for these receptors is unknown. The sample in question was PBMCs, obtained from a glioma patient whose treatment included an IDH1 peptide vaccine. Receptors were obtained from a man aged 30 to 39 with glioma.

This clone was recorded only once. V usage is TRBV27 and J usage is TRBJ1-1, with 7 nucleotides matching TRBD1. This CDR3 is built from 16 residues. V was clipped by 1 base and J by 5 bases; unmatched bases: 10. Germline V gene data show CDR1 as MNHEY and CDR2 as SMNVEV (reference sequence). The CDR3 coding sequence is TGTGCCAGCAGTTTATTCCAGACAGGGCGAGGGACTGAAGCTTTCTTT. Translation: CASSLFQTGRGTEAFF.

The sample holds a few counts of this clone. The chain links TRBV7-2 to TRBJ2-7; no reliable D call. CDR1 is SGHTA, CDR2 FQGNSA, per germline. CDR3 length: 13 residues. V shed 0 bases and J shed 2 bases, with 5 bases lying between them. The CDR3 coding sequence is TGTGCCAGCAGCTTAGCCAGGACCTACGAGCAGTACTTC. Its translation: CASSLARTYEQYF.

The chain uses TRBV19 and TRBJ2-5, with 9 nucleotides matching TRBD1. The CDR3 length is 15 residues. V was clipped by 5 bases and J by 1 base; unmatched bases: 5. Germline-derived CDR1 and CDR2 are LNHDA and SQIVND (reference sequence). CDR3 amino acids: CASSLSTGGQETQYF. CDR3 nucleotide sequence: TGTGCCAGTAGTCTCTCGACAGGGGGCCAAGAGACCCAGTACTTC. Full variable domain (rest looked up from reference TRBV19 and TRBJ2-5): DGGITQSPKYLFRKEGQNVTLSCEQNLNHDAMYWYRQDPGQGLRLIYYSQIVNDFQKGDIAEGYSVSREKKESFPLTVTSAQKNPTAFYLCASSLSTGGQETQYFGPGTRLLVL.

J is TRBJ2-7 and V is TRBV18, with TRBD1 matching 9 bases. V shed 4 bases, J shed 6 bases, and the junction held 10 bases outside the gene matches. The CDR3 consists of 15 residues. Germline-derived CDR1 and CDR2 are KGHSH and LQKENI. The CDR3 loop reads CASSRATGGWGEQYF. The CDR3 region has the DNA TGTGCCAGCTCACGGGCAACAGGGGGCTGGGGCGAGCAGTACTTC. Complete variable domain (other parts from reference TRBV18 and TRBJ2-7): NAGVMQNPRHLVRRRGQEARLRCSPMKGHSHVYWYRQLPEEGLKFMVYLQKENIIDESGMPKERFSAEFPKEGPSILRIQQVVRGDSAAYFCASSRATGGWGEQYFGPGTRLTVT.

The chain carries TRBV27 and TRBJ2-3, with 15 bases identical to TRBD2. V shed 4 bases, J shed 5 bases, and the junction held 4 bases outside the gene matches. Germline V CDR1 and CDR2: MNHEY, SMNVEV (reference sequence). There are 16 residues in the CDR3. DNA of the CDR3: TGTGCCAGCAGTTACGGACTAGCGGGAGGGGGAGATACGCAGTATTTT. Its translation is CASSYGLAGGGDTQYF.

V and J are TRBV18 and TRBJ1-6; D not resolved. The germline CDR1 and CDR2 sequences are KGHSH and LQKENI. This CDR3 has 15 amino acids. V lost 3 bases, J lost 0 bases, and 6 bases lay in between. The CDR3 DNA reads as TGTGCCAGCTCACCTGGGAGCTCCTATAATTCACCCCTCCACTTT. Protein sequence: CASSPGSSYNSPLHF.

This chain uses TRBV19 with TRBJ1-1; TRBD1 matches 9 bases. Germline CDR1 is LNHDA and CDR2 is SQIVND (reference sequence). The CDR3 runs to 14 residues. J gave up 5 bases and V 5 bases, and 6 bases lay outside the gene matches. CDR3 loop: CASSPTGGRTEAFF. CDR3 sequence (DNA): TGTGCCAGTAGTCCGACAGGGGGTCGTACTGAAGCTTTCTTT.

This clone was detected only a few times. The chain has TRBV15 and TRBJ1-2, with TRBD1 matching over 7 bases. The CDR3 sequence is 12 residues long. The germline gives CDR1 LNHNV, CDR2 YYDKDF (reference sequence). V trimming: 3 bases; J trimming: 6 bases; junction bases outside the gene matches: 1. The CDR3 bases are TGTGCCACCAGCAGGACAGGGAATGGCTACACCTTC. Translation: CATSRTGNGYTF.

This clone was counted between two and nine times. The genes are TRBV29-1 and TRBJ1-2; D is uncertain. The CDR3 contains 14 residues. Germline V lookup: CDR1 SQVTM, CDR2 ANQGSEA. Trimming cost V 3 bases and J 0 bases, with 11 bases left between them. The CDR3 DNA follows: TGCAGCGTTGACTTGTCACTAGCTAACTATGGCTACACCTTC. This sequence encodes CSVDLSLANYGYTF.

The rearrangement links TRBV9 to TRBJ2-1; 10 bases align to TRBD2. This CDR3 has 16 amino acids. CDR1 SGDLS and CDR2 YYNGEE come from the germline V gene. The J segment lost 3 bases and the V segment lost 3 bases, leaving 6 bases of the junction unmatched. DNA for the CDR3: TGTGCCAGCAGCGAAATTAGCGGGGGGAGCTACAATGAGCAGTTCTTC. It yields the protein CASSEISGGSYNEQFF.

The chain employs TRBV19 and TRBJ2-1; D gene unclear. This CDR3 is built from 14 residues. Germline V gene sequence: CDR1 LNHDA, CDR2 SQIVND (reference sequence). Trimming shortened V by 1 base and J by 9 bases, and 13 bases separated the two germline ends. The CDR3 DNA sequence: TGTGCCAGTAGTATAGGGCCCGTGCCTGGTGAGCAGTTCTTC. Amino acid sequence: CASSIGPVPGEQFF.

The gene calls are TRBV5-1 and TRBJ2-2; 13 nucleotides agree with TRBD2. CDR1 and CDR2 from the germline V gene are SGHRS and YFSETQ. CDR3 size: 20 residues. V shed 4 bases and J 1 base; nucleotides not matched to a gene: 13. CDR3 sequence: CASSPQGGLAGRGNTGELFF. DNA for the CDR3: TGCGCCAGCAGCCCCCAAGGGGGACTAGCGGGACGAGGGAACACCGGGGAGCTGTTTTTT.

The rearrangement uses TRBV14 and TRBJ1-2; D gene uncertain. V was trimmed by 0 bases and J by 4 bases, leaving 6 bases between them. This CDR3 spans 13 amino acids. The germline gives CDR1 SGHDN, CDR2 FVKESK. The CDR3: CASSQESVYGYTF. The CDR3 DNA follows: TGTGCCAGCAGCCAAGAATCCGTCTATGGCTACACCTTC. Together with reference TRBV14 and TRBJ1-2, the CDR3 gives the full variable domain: EAGVTQFPSHSVIEKGQTVTLRCDPISGHDNLYWYRRVMGKEIKFLLHFVKESKQDESGMPNNRFLAERTGGTYSTLKVQPAELEDSGVYFCASSQESVYGYTFGSGTRLTVV.

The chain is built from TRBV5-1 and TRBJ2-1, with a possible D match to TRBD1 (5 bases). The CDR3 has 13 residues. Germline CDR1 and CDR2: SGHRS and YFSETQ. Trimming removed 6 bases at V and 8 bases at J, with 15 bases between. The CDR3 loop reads CASMVRGLDEQFF. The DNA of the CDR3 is TGCGCCAGCATGGTAAGGGGCCTTGATGAGCAGTTCTTC.

CDR3 protein: CAWSVDRVGGNTGELFF. The CDR3 nucleotides read TGTGCCTGGAGTGTGGACAGGGTGGGGGGAAACACCGGGGAGCTGTTTTTT. The J gene is TRBJ2-2, the V gene TRBV30; the match to TRBD1 covers 8 bases. The germline V gene encodes CDR1 GTSNPN and CDR2 SVGIG (reference sequence). CDR3 length: 17 amino acids. Trimming at V came to 0 bases and at J to 2 bases, leaving 8 bases not matched to a gene.